This entry lists 15 T cell receptor beta chains sequenced from one sample in a study of T cell clonotyping in hematopoietic cell transplantation. Sequencing used immunoSEQ multiplex PCR; TCRdb keeps in-frame clones, though not all of them. There are approximately 4,000 clones in the sample; around 17% occur only once, and approximately 19% lies in the top ten. This material consisted of peripheral blood mononuclear cells, taken 30 days after allogeneic stem cell transplant. Source of these receptors: a male patient aged 50 to 59 who had an allogeneic stem cell transplant from a related donor, so the T cells may come from the graft donor. Some clones in this sample may be carry-over from other donors' samples.

V gene TRBV30 combines with J gene TRBJ2-7; either TRBD1 or TRBD2 may fit D (5 bases each). Trimming left V 0 bases short and J 0 bases short, with 9 bases between. CDR3 length: 14 residues. CDR1 and CDR2 from the germline V gene are GTSNPN and SVGIG (reference sequence). CDR3: CAWSVGASSYEQYF. CDR3 DNA: TGTGCCTGGAGTGTCGGGGCGAGCTCCTACGAGCAGTACTTC.

V usage is TRBV29-1 and J usage is TRBJ1-2, with D hard to call. The CDR3 is made up of 12 amino acids. V was trimmed by 1 base and J by 6 bases, leaving 9 bases between them. The germline V gene has CDR1 SQVTM and CDR2 ANQGSEA. CDR3 nucleotide sequence: TGCAGCGTTGAAGGCGCGGGAAATGGCTACACCTTC. This encodes CSVEGAGNGYTF.

This clone was seen a handful of times. The V call is TRBV29-1, the J call TRBJ2-7, with D unclear. This CDR3 spans 15 amino acids. CDR1 and CDR2 from the germline V gene are SQVTM and ANQGSEA. The V end was cut by 0 bases, the J end by 2 bases, with 14 bases between. CDR3 sequence (DNA): TGCAGCGTTGAAGATGGGGAAAGGCCACCCTACGAGCAGTACTTC. As protein: CSVEDGERPPYEQYF.

This clone was counted a few times. The V and J genes are TRBV30 and TRBJ2-5; D possibly matches TRBD1 or TRBD2 (5 bases each). This CDR3 contains 14 residues. The V gene lost 1 base and the J gene lost 12 bases, with 21 bases spanning the gap. The germline gives CDR1 GTSNPN, CDR2 SVGIG (reference sequence). The CDR3 loop is CAWSDRDRVVLEYF. The CDR3 region has the DNA TGTGCCTGGAGTGACCGGGACCGCGTCGTTTTGGAGTACTTC.

Only a few counts were recorded for this clone. The rearrangement links TRBV6-5 to TRBJ1-6; TRBD1 aligns across 7 bases. This CDR3 region has 16 residues. V lost 2 bases and J lost 8; bases outside the gene matches: 9. CDR1 is MNHEY and CDR2 is SVGAGI in the germline V gene. CDR3 in DNA: TGTGCCAGCAGTTACGGGGAGCCAGGGGGACATTCACCCCTCCACTTT. Translated: CASSYGEPGGHSPLHF.

The chain employs TRBV25-1 and TRBJ2-7, with 10 bases fitting TRBD2. With 3 bases clipped from V and 1 base from J, the junction kept 6 bases outside the gene matches. The germline gives CDR1 MGHDK, CDR2 SYGVNS. There are 16 residues in the CDR3. CDR3 amino acids: CASSEGPSGRSYEQYF. The CDR3 nucleotides read TGTGCCAGCAGTGAGGGACCTAGCGGGAGATCCTACGAGCAGTACTTC.

This clone was seen a few times. This sequence joins TRBV4-2 and TRBJ2-7; D is undetermined. This CDR3 region has 16 residues. V was shortened by 0 bases and J by 3 bases, with 15 bases between the two germline ends. Germline CDR1 is LGHNA and CDR2 is YNFKEQ. The CDR3 spells CASSQDGSRPHYEQYF. The CDR3, as DNA: TGTGCCAGCAGCCAAGACGGGTCGCGTCCTCACTACGAGCAGTACTTC.

This chain's CDR3 is CASSKGMEANEQYF. The CDR3 nucleotides are TGTGCCAGCAGTAAAGGGATGGAGGCTAACGAGCAGTACTTC. The rearrangement joins TRBV6-1 to TRBJ2-7, with a weak D call TRBD2 (5 bases). CDR1 and CDR2 from the germline V gene are MNHNS and SASEGT. V shed 5 bases and J shed 5 bases, with 16 bases lying between them. The length of the CDR3 is 14 residues.

This clone has a handful of counts. The rearrangement joins TRBV19 to TRBJ2-7, with TRBD1 as a possible D gene (5 bases). CDR3 length: 13 amino acids. Trimming took off 5 bases at V and 5 bases at J, with 13 bases between the two ends. Looked up from germline, CDR1 is LNHDA and CDR2 is SQIVND (reference sequence). CDR3 protein: CASSEDNSHEQYF. CDR3 bases: TGTGCCAGTAGTGAGGACAATTCCCACGAGCAGTACTTC.

This clone was seen more than once but under ten times. The chain uses TRBV6-5 and TRBJ1-1; D remains unclear. The CDR3 spans 14 residues. With 5 bases removed from V and 0 bases from J, the gap between germline ends came to 10 bases. Germline assignment: CDR1 MNHEY and CDR2 SVGAGI. The CDR3, as DNA: TGTGCCAGCAGTCCCGGGCGGATGAACACTGAAGCTTTCTTT. Its translation is CASSPGRMNTEAFF.

The sample holds a few counts of this clone. The chain has TRBV30 and TRBJ1-4, with 9 bases lining up with TRBD1. Germline CDR1 and CDR2: GTSNPN and SVGIG (reference sequence). The CDR3 has 13 residues. The V and J ends lost 4 bases and 8 bases, in that order; junction bases with no gene match: 5. The CDR3 region has the DNA TGTGCCTGGACACAGGGGGCTCTCGAAAAACTGTTTTTT. It specifies CAWTQGALEKLFF.

In this sample, this clone turned up a few times. V gene TRBV29-1 combines with J gene TRBJ2-7; tentatively, D is TRBD1 or TRBD2 (6 bases each). CDR1 and CDR2 (germline): SQVTM, ANQGSEA. V was trimmed by 6 bases and J by 2 bases, leaving 17 bases between them. This CDR3 region has 14 residues. As DNA, the CDR3 is TGCAGCGTCGTCTGGGGGGCGACAACCTACGAGCAGTACTTC. It encodes CSVVWGATTYEQYF.

The J gene is TRBJ2-1, the V gene TRBV30, with 7 bases matching TRBD2. Germline CDR1 and CDR2: GTSNPN and SVGIG (reference sequence). The CDR3 spans 15 residues. V was clipped by 1 base and J by 5 bases; unmatched bases: 8. In DNA, the CDR3 is TGTGCCTGGAGTGAGGCCAGCGGGGCAAACAATGAGCAGTTCTTC. Its protein product is CAWSEASGANNEQFF.

This rearrangement joins TRBV30 to TRBJ1-1, with D perhaps matching TRBD1 (6 bases). Germline V lookup: CDR1 GTSNPN, CDR2 SVGIG (reference sequence). The V gene lost 2 bases and the J gene lost 0 bases, with 13 bases spanning the gap. The CDR3 runs to 15 residues. The chain's CDR3 is CAWSPAQGMNTEAFF. CDR3 nucleotides: TGTGCCTGGAGTCCGGCTCAGGGGATGAACACTGAAGCTTTCTTT. Looking up the rest from reference TRBV30 and TRBJ1-1 gives the full variable domain: SQTIHQWPATLVQPVGSPLSLECTVEGTSNPNLYWYRQAAGRGLQLLFYSVGIGQISSEVPQNLSASRPQDRQFILSSKKLLLSDSGFYLCAWSPAQGMNTEAFFGQGTRLTVV.

The sample holds a few counts of this clone. The V gene is TRBV6-6, the J gene TRBJ1-2; D is possibly TRBD1 (5 bases). CDR3 size: 13 residues. Trimming removed 2 bases at V and 10 bases at J, with 14 bases between. The germline gives CDR1 MNHNY, CDR2 SVGAGI (reference sequence). The CDR3 nucleotides are TGTGCCAGCAGTTACGGGGACCCCATCCTCTACACCTTC. Translated: CASSYGDPILYTF.